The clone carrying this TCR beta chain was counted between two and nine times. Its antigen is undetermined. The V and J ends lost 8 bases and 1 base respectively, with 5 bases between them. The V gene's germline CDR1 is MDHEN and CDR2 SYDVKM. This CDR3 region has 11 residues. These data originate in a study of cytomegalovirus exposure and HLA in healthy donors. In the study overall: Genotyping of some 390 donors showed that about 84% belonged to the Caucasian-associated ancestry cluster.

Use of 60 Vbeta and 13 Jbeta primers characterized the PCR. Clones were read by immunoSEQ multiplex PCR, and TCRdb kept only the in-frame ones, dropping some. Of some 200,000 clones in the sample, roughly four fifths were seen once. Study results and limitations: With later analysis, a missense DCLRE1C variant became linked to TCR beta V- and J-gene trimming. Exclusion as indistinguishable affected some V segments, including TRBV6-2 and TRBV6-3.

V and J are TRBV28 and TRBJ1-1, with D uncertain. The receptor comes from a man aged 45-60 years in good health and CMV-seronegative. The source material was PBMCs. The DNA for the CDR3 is TGTGCCAGCTCAGAGAACACTGAAGCTTTCTTT. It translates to CASSENTEAFF.